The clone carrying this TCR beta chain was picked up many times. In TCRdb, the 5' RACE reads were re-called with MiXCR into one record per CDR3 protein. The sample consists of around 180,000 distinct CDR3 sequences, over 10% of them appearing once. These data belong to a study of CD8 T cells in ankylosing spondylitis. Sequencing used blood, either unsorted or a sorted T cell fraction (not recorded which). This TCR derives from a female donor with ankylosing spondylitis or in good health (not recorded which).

The chain's CDR3 is CASREPGRNTEAFF. CDR3 DNA sequence: TGTGCCAGCAGGGAACCCGGGAGGAACACTGAAGCTTTCTTT. The chain is built from TRBV27 and TRBJ1-1; D unresolved. The CDR3 extends over 14 amino acids. Trimming removed 6 bases from V and 1 base from J, with 12 bases in between. The germline CDR1 and CDR2 sequences are MNHEY and SMNVEV (reference sequence).